The next 9 T cell receptor beta chains were all read from a single sample in a study of blood T cells in healthy people across ages. A sample-barcoded 5' primer and a J-beta primer mix were used in a second PCR of roughly 6 to 12 cycles. TCRdb analysed the 5' RACE reads with MiXCR anew, one entry per CDR3 protein. The data show roughly 1.5 million distinct CDR3 sequences, approximately 43% seen once. Material for sequencing was blood. These receptors were taken from a woman between 18 and 29 years old in good health.

The chain links TRBV5-8 to TRBJ2-7; no firm D call. Germline-derived CDR1 and CDR2 are SGHTS and YDEGEE. V was shortened by 4 bases and J by 12 bases, with 11 bases between the two germline ends. CDR3 length equals 10 residues. The CDR3 spells CASSPFRLYF. The CDR3 nucleotides read TGTGCCAGCAGCCCTTTCAGGCTGTACTTC.

This rearrangement joins TRBV20-1 to TRBJ2-5; 14 bases agree with TRBD2. The junction had 7 bases not matched to a gene; V was cut back by 6 bases and J by 7 bases. The CDR3 spans 14 residues. Germline V gene sequence: CDR1 DFQATT, CDR2 SNEGSKA (reference sequence). Here the CDR3 reads CSARLGLAGGTQYF. Written as DNA, the CDR3 is TGCAGTGCCCGCCTCGGACTAGCGGGAGGGACCCAGTACTTC.

Only a few counts were recorded for this clonotype. The chain recombines TRBV11-2 with TRBJ2-3; TRBD2 aligns across 9 bases. After removal of 5 bases from V and 6 bases from J, the junction contained 6 bases not matched to a gene. The CDR3 runs 14 residues. CDR1 is SGHAT, CDR2 FQNNGV, per germline. For the CDR3, the DNA is TGTGCCAGCAGCCAAGCGGGGGGACTCGATACGCAGTATTTT. As protein: CASSQAGGLDTQYF.

The V gene is TRBV5-1, the J gene TRBJ2-3; D is ambiguous. V was shortened by 2 bases and J by 0 bases, with 10 bases between the two germline ends. CDR1 is SGHRS and CDR2 is YFSETQ in the germline V gene. The CDR3 covers 15 residues. CDR3 loop: CASSFAPESTDTQYF. The CDR3 region has the DNA TGCGCCAGCAGCTTCGCACCCGAGAGCACAGATACGCAGTATTTT.

The J gene is TRBJ2-1, the V gene TRBV20-1; 8 positions match TRBD2. J was trimmed by 8 bases and V by 2 bases; bases with no gene match: 5. CDR1 and CDR2 from the germline V gene are DFQATT and SNEGSKA (reference sequence). CDR3 length: 13 amino acids. The CDR3 protein is CSARPGGGDEQFF. The CDR3 region has the DNA TGCAGTGCTAGACCCGGGGGGGGCGATGAGCAGTTCTTC.

The chain combines TRBV6-6 with TRBJ1-6; 8 nucleotides agree with TRBD1. The CDR3 contains 15 residues. In germline, CDR1 is MNHNY, CDR2 SVGAGI (reference sequence). V was pared by 5 bases and J by 2 bases, with 2 bases of the junction left unmatched. CDR3 coding DNA: TGTGCCAGCAGTAGACAGGGGACCTATAATTCACCCCTCCACTTT. Translation: CASSRQGTYNSPLHF.

The CDR3 sequence: CASSTGTLLRGTQYF. The CDR3 DNA reads as TGTGCCAGCAGCACCGGGACACTTTTAAGGGGGACCCAGTACTTC. V gene TRBV7-2 combines with J gene TRBJ2-5, with D perhaps TRBD1 (6 bases). V was pared by 5 bases and J by 7 bases, with 20 bases between. Germline V gives CDR1 SGHTA, CDR2 FQGNSA. This CDR3 is 15 amino acids long.

V gene TRBV6-2 or TRBV6-3 combines with J gene TRBJ2-6; TRBD1 agrees at 7 bases. After removal of 2 bases from V and 2 bases from J, the junction contained 3 bases not matched to a gene. This CDR3 is 16 amino acids long. Germline V gives CDR1 MNHEY, CDR2 SVGEGT. The CDR3: CASSYLTGTGANVLTF. CDR3 DNA sequence: TGTGCCAGCAGTTACCTGACAGGGACTGGGGCCAACGTCCTGACTTTC.

The chain combines TRBV12-3 or TRBV12-4 with TRBJ1-2; D ambiguous. The V end was cut by 4 bases, the J end by 8 bases, with 14 bases between. The CDR3 sequence is 13 residues long. This chain's CDR3 is CASSSLGVGGYTF. The CDR3 region has the DNA TGTGCCAGCAGTTCCCTCGGGGTCGGAGGCTACACCTTC.